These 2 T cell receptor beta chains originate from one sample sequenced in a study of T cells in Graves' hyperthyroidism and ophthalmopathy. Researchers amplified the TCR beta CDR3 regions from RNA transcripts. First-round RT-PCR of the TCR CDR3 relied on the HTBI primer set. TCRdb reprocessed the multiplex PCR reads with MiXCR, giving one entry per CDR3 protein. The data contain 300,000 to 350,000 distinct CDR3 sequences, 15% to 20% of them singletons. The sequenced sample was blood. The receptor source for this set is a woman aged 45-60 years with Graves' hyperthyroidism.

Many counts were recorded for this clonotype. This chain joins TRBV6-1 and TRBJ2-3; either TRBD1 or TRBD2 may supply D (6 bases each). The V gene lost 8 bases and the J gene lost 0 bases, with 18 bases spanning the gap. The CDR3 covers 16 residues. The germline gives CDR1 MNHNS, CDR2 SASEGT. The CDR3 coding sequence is TGTGCCAGCGGCGGGATCCGGACAGCAAGCACAGATACGCAGTATTTT. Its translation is CASGGIRTASTDTQYF.

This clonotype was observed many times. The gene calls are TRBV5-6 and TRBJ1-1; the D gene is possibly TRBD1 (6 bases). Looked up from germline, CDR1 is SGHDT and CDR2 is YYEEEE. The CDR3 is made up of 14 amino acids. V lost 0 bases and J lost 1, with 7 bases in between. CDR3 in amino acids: CASSLEGENTEAFF. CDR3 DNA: TGTGCCAGCAGCTTGGAGGGGGAGAACACTGAAGCTTTCTTT. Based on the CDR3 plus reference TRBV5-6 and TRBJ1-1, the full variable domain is DAGVTQSPTHLIKTRGQQVTLRCSPKSGHDTVSWYQQALGQGPQFIFQYYEEEERQRGNFPDRFSGHQFPNYSSELNVNALLLGDSALYLCASSLEGENTEAFFGQGTRLTVV.